The present T cell receptor (beta chain) was sequenced within a study of siplizumab effects on memory and regulatory T cells. Study outcomes and limitations: The naive T cell population seemed more diverse than memory cells and seemed a major contributor to the alloresponse. Mapping to unstimulated subsets was achieved for only a minor fraction of alloreactive clones. With siplizumab, cumulative frequency of CD4+ memory-derived alloreactive sequences dropped significantly.

This table comes from immunoSEQ multiplex PCR, and its TCRdb copy is limited to in-frame clones, with some not included. This table holds about 100,000 clones, 92% found once. From germline, CDR1 is SQVTM and CDR2 ANQGSEA. This CDR3 is 16 amino acids long. The ends lost 2 bases at V and 5 bases at J; junction bases unmatched: 14. Points on this clone: The antigen remains undetermined.

The sequenced material came from Tregs sorted from blood. The receptor's source is a human donor in good health. J is TRBJ1-1 and V is TRBV29-1; 7 bases agree with TRBD1. CDR3: CSVERFEGADWTEAFF. In DNA, the CDR3 is TGCAGCGTTGAAAGGTTTGAGGGGGCGGACTGGACTGAAGCTTTCTTT.